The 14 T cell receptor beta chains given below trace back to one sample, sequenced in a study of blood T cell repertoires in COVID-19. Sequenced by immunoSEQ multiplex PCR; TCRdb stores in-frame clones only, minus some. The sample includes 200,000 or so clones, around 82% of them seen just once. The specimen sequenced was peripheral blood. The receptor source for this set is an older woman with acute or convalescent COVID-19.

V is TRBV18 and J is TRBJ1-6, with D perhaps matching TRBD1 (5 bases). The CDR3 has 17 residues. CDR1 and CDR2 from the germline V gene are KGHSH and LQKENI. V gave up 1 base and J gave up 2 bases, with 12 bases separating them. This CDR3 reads CASSPQGLSAYNSPLHF. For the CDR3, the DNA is TGTGCCAGCTCACCACAGGGGCTATCCGCCTATAATTCACCCCTCCACTTT.

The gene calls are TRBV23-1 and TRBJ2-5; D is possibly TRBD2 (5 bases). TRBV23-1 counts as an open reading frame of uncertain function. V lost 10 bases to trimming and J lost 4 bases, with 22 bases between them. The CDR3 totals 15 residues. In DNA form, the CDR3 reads TGCGCCACCAAAAGTAGTCGGGGTTCTGGAGAGACCCAGTACTTC. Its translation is CATKSSRGSGETQYF.

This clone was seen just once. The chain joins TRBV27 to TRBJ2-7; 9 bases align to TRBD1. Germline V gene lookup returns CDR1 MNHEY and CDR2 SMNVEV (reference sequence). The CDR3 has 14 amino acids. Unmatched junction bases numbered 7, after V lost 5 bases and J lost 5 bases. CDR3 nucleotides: TGTGCCAGCAGTCCCGGGACAGGGCGCCACGAGCAGTACTTC. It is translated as CASSPGTGRHEQYF.

The DNA of the CDR3 is TGTGCCAGCAGTGTGTACGGGACAGGGCAGACCTACAATGAGCAGTTCTTC. This encodes CASSVYGTGQTYNEQFF. The V gene is TRBV27, the J gene TRBJ2-1; 9 bases are shared with TRBD1. Per germline, CDR1 MNHEY and CDR2 SMNVEV (reference sequence). Unmatched junction bases numbered 10, after V lost 5 bases and J lost 2 bases. The CDR3 is 17 amino acids.

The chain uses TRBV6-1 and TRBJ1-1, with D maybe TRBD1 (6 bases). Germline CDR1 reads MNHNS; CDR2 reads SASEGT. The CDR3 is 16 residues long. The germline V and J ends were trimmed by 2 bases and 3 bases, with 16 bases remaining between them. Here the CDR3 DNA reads TGTGCCAGCAGTGAACAGGGGACCCCAGGGTACACTGAAGCTTTCTTT. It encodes CASSEQGTPGYTEAFF.

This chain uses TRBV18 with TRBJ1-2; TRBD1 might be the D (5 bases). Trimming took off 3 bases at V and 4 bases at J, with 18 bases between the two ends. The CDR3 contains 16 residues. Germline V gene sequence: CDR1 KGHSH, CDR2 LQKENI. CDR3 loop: CASSPSQDTTVYGYTF. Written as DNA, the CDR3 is TGTGCCAGCTCACCCTCTCAGGACACCACGGTCTATGGCTACACCTTC.

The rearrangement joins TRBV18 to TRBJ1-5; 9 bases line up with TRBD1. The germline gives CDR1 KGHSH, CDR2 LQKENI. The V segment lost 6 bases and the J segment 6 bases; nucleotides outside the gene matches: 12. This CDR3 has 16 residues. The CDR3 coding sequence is TGTGCCAGCTCCCTGCTGGGACAGGGAGGCGGTCAGCCCCAGCATTTT. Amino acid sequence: CASSLLGQGGGQPQHF.

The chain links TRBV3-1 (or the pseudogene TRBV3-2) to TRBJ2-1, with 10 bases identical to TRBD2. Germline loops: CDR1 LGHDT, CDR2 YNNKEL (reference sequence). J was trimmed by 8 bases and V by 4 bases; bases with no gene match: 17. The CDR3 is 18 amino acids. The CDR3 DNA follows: TGTGCCAGCAGCCCTCGAGTCTCTTGGCTAGCGGGAGAGGATGAGCAGTTCTTC. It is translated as CASSPRVSWLAGEDEQFF.

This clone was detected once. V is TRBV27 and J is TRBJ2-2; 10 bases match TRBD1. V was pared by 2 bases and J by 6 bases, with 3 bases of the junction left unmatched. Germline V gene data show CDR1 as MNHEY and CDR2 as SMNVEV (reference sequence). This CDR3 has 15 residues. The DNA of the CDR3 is TGTGCCAGCAGTTTAGTGGGACAGGGGTCCGGGGAGCTGTTTTTT. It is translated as CASSLVGQGSGELFF.

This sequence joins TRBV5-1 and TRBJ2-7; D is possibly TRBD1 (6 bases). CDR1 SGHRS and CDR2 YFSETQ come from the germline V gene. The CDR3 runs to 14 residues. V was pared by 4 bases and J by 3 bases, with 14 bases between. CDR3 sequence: CASSRRDRSYEQYF. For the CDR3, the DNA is TGCGCCAGCAGCCGCCGAGACAGGAGCTACGAGCAGTACTTC.

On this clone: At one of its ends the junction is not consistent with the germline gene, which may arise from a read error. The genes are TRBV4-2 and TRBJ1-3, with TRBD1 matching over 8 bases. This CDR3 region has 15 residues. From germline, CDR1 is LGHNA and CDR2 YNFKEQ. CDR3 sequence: CASSQGRGLGDTIYF. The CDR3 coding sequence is TGTGCCAGCAGCCAAGGCAGGGGGCTTGGAGACACCATATATTTT.

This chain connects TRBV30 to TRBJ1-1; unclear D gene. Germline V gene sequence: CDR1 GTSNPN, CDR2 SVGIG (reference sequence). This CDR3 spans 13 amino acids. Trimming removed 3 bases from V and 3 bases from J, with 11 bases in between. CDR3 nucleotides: TGTGCCTGGAGCCCCAGCGGTTACACTGAAGCTTTCTTT. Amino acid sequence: CAWSPSGYTEAFF. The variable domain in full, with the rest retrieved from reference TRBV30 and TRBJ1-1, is SQTIHQWPATLVQPVGSPLSLECTVEGTSNPNLYWYRQAAGRGLQLLFYSVGIGQISSEVPQNLSASRPQDRQFILSSKKLLLSDSGFYLCAWSPSGYTEAFFGQGTRLTVV.

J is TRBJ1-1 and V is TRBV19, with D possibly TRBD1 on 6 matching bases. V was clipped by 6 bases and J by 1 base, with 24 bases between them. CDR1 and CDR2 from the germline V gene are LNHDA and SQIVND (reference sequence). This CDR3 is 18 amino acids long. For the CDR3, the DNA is TGTGCCAGTAGCATGAATGCCCCACTCGGGACATCGAACACTGAAGCTTTCTTT. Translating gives CASSMNAPLGTSNTEAFF.

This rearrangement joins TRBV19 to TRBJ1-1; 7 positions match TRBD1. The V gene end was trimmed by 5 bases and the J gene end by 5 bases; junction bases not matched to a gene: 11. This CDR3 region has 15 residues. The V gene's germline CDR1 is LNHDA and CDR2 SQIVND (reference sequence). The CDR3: CASSLGQRTSTEAFF. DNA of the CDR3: TGTGCCAGTAGTTTGGGACAGCGAACTTCAACTGAAGCTTTCTTT.